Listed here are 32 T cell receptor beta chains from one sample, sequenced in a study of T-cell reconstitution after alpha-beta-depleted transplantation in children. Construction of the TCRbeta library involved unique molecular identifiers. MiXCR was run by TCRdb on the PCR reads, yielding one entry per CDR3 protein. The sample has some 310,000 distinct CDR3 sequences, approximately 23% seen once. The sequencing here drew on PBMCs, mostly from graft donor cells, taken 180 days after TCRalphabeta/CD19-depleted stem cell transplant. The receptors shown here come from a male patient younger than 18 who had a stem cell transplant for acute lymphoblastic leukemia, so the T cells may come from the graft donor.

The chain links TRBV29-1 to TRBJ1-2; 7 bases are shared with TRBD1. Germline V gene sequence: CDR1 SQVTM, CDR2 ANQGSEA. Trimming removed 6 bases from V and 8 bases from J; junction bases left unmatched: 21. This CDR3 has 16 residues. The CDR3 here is CSVGGARQGAFGGYTF. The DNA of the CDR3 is TGCAGCGTGGGAGGGGCTCGACAGGGCGCCTTTGGAGGCTACACCTTC.

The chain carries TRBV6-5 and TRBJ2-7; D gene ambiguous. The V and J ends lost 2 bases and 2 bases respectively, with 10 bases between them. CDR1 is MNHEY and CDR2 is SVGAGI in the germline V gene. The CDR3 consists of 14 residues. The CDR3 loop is CASSYHRGTYEQYF. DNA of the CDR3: TGTGCCAGCAGTTACCATAGAGGAACCTACGAGCAGTACTTC.

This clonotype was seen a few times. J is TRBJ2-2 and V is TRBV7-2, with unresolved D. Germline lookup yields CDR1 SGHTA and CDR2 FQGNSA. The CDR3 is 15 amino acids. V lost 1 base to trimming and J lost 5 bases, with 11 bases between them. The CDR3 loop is CASSLERIETGELFF. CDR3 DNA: TGTGCCAGCAGCTTAGAGAGAATTGAGACCGGGGAGCTGTTTTTT. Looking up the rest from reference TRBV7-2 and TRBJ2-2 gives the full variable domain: GAGVSQSPSNKVTEKGKDVELRCDPISGHTALYWYRQSLGQGLEFLIYFQGNSAPDKSGLPSDRFSAERTGGSVSTLTIQRTQQEDSAVYLCASSLERIETGELFFGEGSRLTVL.

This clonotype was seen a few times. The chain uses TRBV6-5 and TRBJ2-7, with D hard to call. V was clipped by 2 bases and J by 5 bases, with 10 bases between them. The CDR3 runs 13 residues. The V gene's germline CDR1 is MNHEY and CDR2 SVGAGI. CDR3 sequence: CASSYVPRDEQYF. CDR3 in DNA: TGTGCCAGCAGTTACGTCCCCCGGGACGAGCAGTACTTC.

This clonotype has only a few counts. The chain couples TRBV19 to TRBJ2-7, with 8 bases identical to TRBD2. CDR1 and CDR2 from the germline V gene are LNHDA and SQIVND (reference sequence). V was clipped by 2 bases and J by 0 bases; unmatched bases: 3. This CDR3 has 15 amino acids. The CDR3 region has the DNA TGTGCCAGTAGTATAAACCTAGCGGGCTCCTACGAGCAGTACTTC. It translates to CASSINLAGSYEQYF.

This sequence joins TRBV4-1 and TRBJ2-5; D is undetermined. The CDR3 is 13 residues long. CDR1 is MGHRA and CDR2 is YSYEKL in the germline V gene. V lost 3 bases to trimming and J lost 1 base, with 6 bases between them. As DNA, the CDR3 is TGCGCCAGCAGCCAGGGCGTCCAAGAGACCCAGTACTTC. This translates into CASSQGVQETQYF.

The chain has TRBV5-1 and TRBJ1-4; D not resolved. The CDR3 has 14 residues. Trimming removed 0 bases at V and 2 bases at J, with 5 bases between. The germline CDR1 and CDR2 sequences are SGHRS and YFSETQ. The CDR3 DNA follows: TGCGCCAGCAGCTTGGACATGACTAATGAAAAACTGTTTTTT. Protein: CASSLDMTNEKLFF.

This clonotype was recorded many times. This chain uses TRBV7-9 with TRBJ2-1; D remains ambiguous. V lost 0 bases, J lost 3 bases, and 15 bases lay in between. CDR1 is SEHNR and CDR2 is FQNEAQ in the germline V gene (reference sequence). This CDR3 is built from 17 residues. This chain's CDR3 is CASSLARAEWGYNEQFF. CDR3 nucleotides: TGTGCCAGCAGCTTAGCTCGCGCGGAGTGGGGCTACAATGAGCAGTTCTTC.

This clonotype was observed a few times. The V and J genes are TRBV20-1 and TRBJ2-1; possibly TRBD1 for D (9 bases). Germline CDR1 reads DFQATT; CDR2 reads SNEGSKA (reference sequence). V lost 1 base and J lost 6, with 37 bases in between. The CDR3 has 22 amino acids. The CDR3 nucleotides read TGCAGTGCTAGAGGACAGGGGGTCCGGTTCTCTACTAGCGGAGGGAGGCGCAATGAGCAGTTCTTC. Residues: CSARGQGVRFSTSGGRRNEQFF.

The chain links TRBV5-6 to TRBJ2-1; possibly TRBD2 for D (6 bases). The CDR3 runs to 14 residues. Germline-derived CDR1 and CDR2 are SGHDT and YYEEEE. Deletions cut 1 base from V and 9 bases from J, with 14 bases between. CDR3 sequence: CASSLTSPLLEQFF. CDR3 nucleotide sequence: TGTGCCAGCAGCTTGACTAGCCCTTTACTTGAGCAGTTCTTC.

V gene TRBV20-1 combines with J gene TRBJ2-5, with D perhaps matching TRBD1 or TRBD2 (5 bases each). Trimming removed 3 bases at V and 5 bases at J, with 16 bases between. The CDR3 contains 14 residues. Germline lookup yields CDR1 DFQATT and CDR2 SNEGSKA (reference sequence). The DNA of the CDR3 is TGCAGTGCTAGGGGGCCCATCCGAGGGGAGACCCAGTACTTC. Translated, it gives CSARGPIRGETQYF.

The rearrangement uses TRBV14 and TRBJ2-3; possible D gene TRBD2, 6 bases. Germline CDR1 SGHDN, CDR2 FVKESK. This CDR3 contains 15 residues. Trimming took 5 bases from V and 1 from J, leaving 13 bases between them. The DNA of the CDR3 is TGTGCCAGCAGCGTCCGGGACTTCGGCACAGATACGCAGTATTTT. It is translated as CASSVRDFGTDTQYF.

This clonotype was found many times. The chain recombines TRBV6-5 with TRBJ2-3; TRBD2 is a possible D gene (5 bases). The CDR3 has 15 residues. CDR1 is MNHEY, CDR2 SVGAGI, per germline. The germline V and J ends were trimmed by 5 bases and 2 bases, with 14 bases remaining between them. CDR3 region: CASSHRGLFTDTQYF. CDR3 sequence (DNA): TGTGCCAGCAGTCATCGAGGACTTTTCACAGATACGCAGTATTTT.

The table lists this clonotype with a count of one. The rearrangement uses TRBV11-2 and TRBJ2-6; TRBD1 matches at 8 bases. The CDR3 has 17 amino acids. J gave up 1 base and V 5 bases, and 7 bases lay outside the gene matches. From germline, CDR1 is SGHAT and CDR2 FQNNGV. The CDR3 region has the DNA TGTGCCAGCAGCATCCGACAGGGGAGATCTGGGGCCAACGTCCTGACTTTC. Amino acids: CASSIRQGRSGANVLTF. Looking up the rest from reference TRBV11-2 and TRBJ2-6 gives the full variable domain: EAGVAQSPRYKIIEKRQSVAFWCNPISGHATLYWYQQILGQGPKLLIQFQNNGVVDDSQLPKDRFSAERLKGVDSTLKIQPAKLEDSAVYLCASSIRQGRSGANVLTFGAGSRLTVL.

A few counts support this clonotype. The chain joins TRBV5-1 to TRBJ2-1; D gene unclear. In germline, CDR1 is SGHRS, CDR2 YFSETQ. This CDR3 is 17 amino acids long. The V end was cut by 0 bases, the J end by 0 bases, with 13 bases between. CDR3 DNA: TGCGCCAGCAGCTTGGAACGCCCACCCGGCTCCTACAATGAGCAGTTCTTC. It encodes CASSLERPPGSYNEQFF.

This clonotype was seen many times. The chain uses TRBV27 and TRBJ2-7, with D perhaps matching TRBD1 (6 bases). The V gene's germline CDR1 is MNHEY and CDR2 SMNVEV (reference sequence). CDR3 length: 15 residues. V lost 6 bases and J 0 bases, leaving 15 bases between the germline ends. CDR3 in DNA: TGTGCCAGCAGCCCACAGGGATTCCGCTCCTACGAGCAGTACTTC. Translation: CASSPQGFRSYEQYF.

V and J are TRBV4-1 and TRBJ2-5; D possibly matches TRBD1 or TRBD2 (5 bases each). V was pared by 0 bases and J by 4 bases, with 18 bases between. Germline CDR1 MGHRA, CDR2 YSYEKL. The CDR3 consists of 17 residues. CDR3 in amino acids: CASSQEEMGRWGETQYF. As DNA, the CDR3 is TGCGCCAGCAGCCAAGAGGAAATGGGACGGTGGGGAGAGACCCAGTACTTC.

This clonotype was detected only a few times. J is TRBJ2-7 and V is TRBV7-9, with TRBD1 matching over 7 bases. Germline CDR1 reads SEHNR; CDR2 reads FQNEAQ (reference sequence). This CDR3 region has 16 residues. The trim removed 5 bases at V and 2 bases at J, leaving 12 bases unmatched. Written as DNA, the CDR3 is TGTGCCAGCAGCCCTACGACAGGGAAGAACCCCTACGAGCAGTACTTC. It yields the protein CASSPTTGKNPYEQYF.

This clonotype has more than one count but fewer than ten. The CDR3 sequence is CASSPDRGTGVRGQHF. The CDR3 DNA sequence: TGTGCCAGCAGCCCAGACAGAGGGACAGGGGTAAGGGGTCAGCATTTT. V and J are TRBV4-2 and TRBJ1-5, with 10 bases lining up with TRBD1. The CDR3 extends over 16 amino acids. V shed 4 bases, J shed 13 bases, and the junction held 16 bases outside the gene matches. CDR1 LGHNA and CDR2 YNFKEQ come from the germline V gene.

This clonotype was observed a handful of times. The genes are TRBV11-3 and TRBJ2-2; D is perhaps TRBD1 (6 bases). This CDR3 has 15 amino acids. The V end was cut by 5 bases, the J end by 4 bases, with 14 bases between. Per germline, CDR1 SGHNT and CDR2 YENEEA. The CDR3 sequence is CASSPRGGGTGELFF. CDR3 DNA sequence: TGTGCCAGCAGCCCCAGGGGTGGTGGCACCGGGGAGCTGTTTTTT.

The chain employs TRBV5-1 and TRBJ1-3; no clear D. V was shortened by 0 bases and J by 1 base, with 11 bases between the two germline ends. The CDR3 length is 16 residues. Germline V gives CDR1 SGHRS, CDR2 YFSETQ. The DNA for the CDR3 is TGCGCCAGCAGCTTGGATGGCCCTTATTCTGGAAACACCATATATTTT. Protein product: CASSLDGPYSGNTIYF.

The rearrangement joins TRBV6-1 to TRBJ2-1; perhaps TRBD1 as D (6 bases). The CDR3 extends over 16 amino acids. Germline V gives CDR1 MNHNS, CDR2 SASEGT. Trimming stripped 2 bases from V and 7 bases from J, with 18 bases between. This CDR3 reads CASSENDYRQGNEQFF. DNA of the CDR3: TGTGCCAGCAGTGAAAACGACTACCGCCAGGGGAATGAGCAGTTCTTC.

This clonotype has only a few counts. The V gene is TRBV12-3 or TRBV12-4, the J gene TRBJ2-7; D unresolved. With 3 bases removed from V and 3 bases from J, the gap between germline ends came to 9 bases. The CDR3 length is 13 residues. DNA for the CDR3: TGTGCCAGCAGTTTCGCCCGTTACTACGAGCAGTACTTC. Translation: CASSFARYYEQYF.

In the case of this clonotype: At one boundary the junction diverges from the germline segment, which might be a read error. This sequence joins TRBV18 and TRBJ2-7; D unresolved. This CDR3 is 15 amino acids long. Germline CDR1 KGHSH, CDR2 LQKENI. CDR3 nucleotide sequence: TGTGCCACCTCACCAGGAGCATCAAGCTCCTACGAGCAGTACTTC. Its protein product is CATSPGASSSYEQYF.

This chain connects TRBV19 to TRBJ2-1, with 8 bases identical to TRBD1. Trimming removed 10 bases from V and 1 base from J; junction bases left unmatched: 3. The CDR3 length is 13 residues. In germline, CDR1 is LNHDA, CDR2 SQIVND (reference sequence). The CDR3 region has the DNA TGTGCCACAAGACAGGGGTCCTACAATGAGCAGTTCTTC. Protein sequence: CATRQGSYNEQFF.

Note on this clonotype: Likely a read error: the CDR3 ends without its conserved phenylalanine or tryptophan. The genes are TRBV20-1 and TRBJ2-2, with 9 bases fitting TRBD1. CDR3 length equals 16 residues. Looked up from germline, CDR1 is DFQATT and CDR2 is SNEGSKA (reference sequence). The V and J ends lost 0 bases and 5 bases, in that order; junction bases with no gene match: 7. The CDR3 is CSARDGGTGFTGELFY. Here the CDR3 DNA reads TGCAGTGCTAGAGATGGGGGGACAGGGTTTACCGGGGAGCTGTTTTAT.

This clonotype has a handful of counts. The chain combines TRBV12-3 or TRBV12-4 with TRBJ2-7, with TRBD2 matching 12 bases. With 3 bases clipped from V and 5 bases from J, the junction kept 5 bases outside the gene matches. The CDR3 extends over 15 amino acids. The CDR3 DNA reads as TGTGCCAGCAGTTTGAGGCTAGCGGGAGGGGACGAGCAGTACTTC. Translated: CASSLRLAGGDEQYF.

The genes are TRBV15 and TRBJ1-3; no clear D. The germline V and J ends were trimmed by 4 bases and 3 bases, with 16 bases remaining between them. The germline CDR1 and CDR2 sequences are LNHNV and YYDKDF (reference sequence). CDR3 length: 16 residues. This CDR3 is CATSTVRGRSGNTIYF. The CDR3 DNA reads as TGTGCCACCAGCACCGTACGGGGTCGTAGTGGAAACACCATATATTTT.

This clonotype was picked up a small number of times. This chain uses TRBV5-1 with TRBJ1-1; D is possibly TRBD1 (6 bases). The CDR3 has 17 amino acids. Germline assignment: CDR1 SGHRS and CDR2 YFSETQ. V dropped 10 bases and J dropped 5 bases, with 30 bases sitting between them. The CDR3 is CASRKTGKWGVRTEAFF. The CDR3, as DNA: TGCGCCTCCCGAAAAACAGGGAAGTGGGGGGTGAGGACTGAAGCTTTCTTT.

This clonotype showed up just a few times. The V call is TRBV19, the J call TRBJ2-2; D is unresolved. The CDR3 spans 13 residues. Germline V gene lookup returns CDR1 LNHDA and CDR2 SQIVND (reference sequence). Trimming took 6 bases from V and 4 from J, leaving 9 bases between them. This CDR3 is CASRPVTTGELFF. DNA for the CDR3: TGTGCCAGTAGGCCCGTTACCACCGGGGAGCTGTTTTTT.

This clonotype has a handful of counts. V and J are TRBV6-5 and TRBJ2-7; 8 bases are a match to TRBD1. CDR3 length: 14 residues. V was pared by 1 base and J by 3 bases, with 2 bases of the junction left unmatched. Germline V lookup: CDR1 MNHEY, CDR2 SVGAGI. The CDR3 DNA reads TGTGCCAGCAGTTACTTGGACAGGGACTACGAGCAGTACTTC. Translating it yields CASSYLDRDYEQYF.

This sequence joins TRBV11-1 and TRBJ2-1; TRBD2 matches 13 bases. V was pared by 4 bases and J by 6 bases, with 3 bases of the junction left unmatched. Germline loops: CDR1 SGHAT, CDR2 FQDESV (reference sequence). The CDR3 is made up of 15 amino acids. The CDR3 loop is CASSYTSGRANEQFF. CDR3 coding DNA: TGTGCCAGCAGCTATACTAGCGGGAGGGCCAATGAGCAGTTCTTC.